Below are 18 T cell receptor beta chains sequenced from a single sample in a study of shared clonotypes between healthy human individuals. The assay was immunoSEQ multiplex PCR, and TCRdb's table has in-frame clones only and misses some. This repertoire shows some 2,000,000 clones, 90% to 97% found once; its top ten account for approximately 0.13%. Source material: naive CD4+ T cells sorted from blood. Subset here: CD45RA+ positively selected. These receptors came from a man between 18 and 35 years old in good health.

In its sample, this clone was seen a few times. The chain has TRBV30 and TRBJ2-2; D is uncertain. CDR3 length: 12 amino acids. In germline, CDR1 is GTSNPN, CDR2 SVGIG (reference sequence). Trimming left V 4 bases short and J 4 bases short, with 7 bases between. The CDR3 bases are TGTGCCTGGACCCACGGCACCGGGGAGCTGTTTTTT. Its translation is CAWTHGTGELFF.

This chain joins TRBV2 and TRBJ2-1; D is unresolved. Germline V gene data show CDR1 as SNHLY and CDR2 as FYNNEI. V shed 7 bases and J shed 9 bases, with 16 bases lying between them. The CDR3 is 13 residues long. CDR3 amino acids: CASTPQALGEQFF. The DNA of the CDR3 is TGTGCCAGCACCCCTCAAGCCCTAGGTGAGCAGTTCTTC.

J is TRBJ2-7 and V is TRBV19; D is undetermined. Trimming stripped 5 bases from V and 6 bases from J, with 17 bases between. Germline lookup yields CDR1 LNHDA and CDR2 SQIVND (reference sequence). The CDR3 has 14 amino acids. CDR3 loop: CASSPPGTLSEQYF. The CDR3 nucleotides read TGTGCCAGTAGTCCTCCGGGCACACTAAGCGAGCAGTACTTC. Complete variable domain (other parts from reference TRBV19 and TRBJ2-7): DGGITQSPKYLFRKEGQNVTLSCEQNLNHDAMYWYRQDPGQGLRLIYYSQIVNDFQKGDIAEGYSVSREKKESFPLTVTSAQKNPTAFYLCASSPPGTLSEQYFGPGTRLTVT.

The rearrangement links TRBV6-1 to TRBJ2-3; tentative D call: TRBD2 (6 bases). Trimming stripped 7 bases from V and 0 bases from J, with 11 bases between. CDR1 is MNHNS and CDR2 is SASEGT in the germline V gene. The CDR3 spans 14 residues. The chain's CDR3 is CASIRGTSTDTQYF. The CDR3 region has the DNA TGTGCCAGCATTCGGGGGACTAGCACAGATACGCAGTATTTT.

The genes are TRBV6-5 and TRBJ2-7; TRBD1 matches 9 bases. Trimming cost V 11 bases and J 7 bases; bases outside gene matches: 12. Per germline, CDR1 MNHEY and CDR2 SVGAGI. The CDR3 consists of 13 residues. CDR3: CASHGTGPREQYF. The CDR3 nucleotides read TGTGCCTCCCACGGGACAGGGCCTAGGGAGCAGTACTTC.

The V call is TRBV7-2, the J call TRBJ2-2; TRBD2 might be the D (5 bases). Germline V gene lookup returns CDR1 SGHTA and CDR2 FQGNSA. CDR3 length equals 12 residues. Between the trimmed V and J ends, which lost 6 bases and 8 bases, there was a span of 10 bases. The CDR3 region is CASRPPGGELFF. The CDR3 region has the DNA TGTGCCAGCAGACCCCCGGGGGGGGAGCTGTTTTTT.

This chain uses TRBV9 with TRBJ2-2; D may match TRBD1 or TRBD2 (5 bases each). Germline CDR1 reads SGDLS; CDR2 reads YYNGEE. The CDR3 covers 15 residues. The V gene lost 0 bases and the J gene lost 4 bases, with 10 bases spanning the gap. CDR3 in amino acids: CASSVGGKSTGELFF. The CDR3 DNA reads TGTGCCAGCAGCGTAGGGGGGAAGAGCACCGGGGAGCTGTTTTTT.

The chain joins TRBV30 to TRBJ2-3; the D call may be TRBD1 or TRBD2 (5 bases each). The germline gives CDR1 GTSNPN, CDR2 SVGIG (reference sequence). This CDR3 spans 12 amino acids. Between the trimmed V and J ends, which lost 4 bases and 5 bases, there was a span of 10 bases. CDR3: CAWTGTVDTQYF. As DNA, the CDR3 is TGTGCCTGGACAGGGACGGTAGATACGCAGTATTTT.

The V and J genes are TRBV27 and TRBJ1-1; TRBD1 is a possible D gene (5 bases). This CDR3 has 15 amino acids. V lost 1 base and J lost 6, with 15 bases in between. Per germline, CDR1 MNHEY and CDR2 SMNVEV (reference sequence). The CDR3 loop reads CASSLFPLGVAEAFF. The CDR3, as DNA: TGTGCCAGCAGTTTATTCCCCCTGGGGGTCGCTGAAGCTTTCTTT.

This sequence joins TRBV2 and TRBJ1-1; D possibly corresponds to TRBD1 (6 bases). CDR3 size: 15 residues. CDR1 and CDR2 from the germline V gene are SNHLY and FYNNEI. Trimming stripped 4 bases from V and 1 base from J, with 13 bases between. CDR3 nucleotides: TGTGCCAGCAGTGCCACAGGGATGGGGAACACTGAAGCTTTCTTT. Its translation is CASSATGMGNTEAFF. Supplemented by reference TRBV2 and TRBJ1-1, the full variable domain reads EPEVTQTPSHQVTQMGQEVILRCVPISNHLYFYWYRQILGQKVEFLVSFYNNEISEKSEIFDDQFSVERPDGSNFTLKIRSTKLEDSAMYFCASSATGMGNTEAFFGQGTRLTVV.

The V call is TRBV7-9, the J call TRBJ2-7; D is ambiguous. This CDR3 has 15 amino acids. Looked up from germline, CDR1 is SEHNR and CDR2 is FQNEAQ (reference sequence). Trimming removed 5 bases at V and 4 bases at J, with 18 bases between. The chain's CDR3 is CASSPSGVKLYEQYF. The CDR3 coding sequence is TGTGCCAGCAGCCCATCAGGTGTGAAACTGTACGAGCAGTACTTC.

The CDR3 region has the DNA TGTGCCAGCAGCTTAGATCTTAGGACAGTTTCCAAAAACATTCAGTACTTC. The encoded protein is CASSLDLRTVSKNIQYF. The rearrangement links TRBV11-2 to TRBJ2-4; TRBD1 might be the D (6 bases). Trimming took off 0 bases at V and 2 bases at J, with 14 bases between the two ends. Germline CDR1 and CDR2: SGHAT and FQNNGV. CDR3 length: 17 amino acids.

DNA of the CDR3: TGTGCCAGCAGCATTCTAGGGGCGCGCGAGCAGTACTTC. The encoded protein is CASSILGAREQYF. The chain couples TRBV5-6 to TRBJ2-7; tentative D call: TRBD1 (5 bases). V lost 4 bases and J 6 bases, leaving 14 bases between the germline ends. CDR1 is SGHDT, CDR2 YYEEEE, per germline. This CDR3 comprises 13 residues.

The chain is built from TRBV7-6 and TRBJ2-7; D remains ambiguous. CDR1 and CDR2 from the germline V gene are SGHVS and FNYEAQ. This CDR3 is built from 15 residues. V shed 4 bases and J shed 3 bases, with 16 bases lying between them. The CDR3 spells CASSSQSGPFYEQYF. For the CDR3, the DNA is TGTGCCAGCAGCTCACAATCCGGACCATTCTACGAGCAGTACTTC.

CDR3 in amino acids: CASSPPSSLGELFF. In DNA, the CDR3 is TGTGCCAGCAGTCCTCCTAGTTCTCTCGGGGAGCTGTTTTTT. This sequence joins TRBV6-6 and TRBJ2-2, with D unresolved. CDR1 MNHNY and CDR2 SVGAGI come from the germline V gene (reference sequence). This CDR3 contains 14 residues. Between the trimmed V and J ends, which lost 5 bases and 7 bases, there was a span of 14 bases.

CDR3 residues: CAWTTTPGTEAFF. DNA for the CDR3: TGTGCCTGGACTACGACCCCGGGCACTGAAGCTTTCTTT. This chain links TRBV30 with TRBJ1-1, with D unresolved. Between the trimmed V and J ends, which lost 4 bases and 4 bases, there was a span of 13 bases. CDR3 length: 13 amino acids. Germline V gives CDR1 GTSNPN, CDR2 SVGIG (reference sequence).

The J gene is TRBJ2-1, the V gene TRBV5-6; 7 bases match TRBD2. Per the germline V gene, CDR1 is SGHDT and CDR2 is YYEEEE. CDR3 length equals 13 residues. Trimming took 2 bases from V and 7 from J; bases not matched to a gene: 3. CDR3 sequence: CASSLGRGNEQFF. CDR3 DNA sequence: TGTGCCAGCAGCTTAGGGAGGGGTAATGAGCAGTTCTTC.

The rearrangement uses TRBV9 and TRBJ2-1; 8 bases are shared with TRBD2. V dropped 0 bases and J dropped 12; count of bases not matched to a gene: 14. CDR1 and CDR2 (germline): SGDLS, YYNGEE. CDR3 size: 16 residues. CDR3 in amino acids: CASSVDPREGQGLQFF. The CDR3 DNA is TGTGCCAGCAGCGTAGACCCCCGGGAGGGGCAAGGGTTGCAGTTCTTC.